A selection of T cell receptor beta chains follows, all from one sample in a study of OX40 agonist ivuxolimab in advanced cancers. Assay used: immunoSEQ multiplex PCR; TCRdb lists only in-frame clones, some missing. The top ten clones hold 0.3% to 0.4% of a sample with 40,000 or so clones, around 87% of them seen once. The sample in question was CD4+ or CD8+ T cells sorted from blood, obtained in a trial of the OX40 agonist ivuxolimab. The origin of the receptors is an adult with an advanced solid tumor such as melanoma, head and neck, liver or kidney cancer. CDR3s include the opening cysteine and the closing phenylalanine or tryptophan. The order of the fields is J gene, V gene, D gene, clone size, CDR3 protein, CDR3 DNA. D genes are given only for firm matches. Expanded clones get a size class; other rows say once, few or many, or leave the size out.

>TRBJ2-5|TRBV28|TRBD2|-
CASRKGLAATQETQYF
TGTGCCAGCAGAAAGGGACTAGCGGCCACCCAAGAGACCCAGTACTTC
>TRBJ2-2|TRBV5-5|TRBD2|-
CASSLAAGGPIGELFF
TGTGCCAGCAGCTTGGCGGCGGGAGGGCCTATCGGGGAGCTGTTTTTT
>TRBJ2-5|TRBV11-3|TRBD2|-
CASSLGLAGDQETQYF
TGTGCCAGCAGCTTAGGTCTAGCGGGAGATCAAGAGACCCAGTACTTC
>TRBJ1-1|TRBV27|-|-
CASSKVPDTEAFF
TGTGCCAGCAGTAAGGTCCCTGACACTGAAGCTTTCTTT
>TRBJ1-6|TRBV6-5|-|-
CASSYGQRDYSPLHF
TGTGCCAGCAGTTACGGACAGCGCGATTATTCACCCCTCCACTTT
>TRBJ1-1|TRBV19|-|once
CASSTRTANTEAFF
TGTGCCAGTAGTACCCGGACAGCGAACACTGAAGCTTTCTTT
>TRBJ2-7|TRBV7-9|-|-
CASSLTPSYEQYF
TGTGCCAGCAGCCTGACCCCGTCCTACGAGCAGTACTTC
>TRBJ1-6|TRBV19|-|-
CASRSSENSPLHF
TGTGCCAGTAGATCCTCTGAGAATTCACCCCTCCACTTT
>TRBJ2-7|TRBV25-1|TRBD1|-
CASSGTSREGAKNYEQYF
TGTGCCAGCAGTGGAACCTCACGTGAGGGGGCGAAAAACTACGAGCAGTACTTC
>TRBJ1-6|TRBV30|-|-
CAWTRSSYNSPLHF
TGTGCCTGGACTCGGAGCTCCTATAATTCACCCCTCCACTTT
>TRBJ2-2|TRBV7-2|-|-
CASSFVGAGTGELFF
TGTGCCAGCAGCTTCGTGGGGGCGGGCACCGGGGAGCTGTTTTTT
>TRBJ2-7|TRBV5-4|-|-
CASSLGGRAVYEQYF
TGTGCCAGCAGCTTGGGGGGCAGGGCGGTCTACGAGCAGTACTTC
>TRBJ2-1|TRBV6-6|-|-
CASSFGTAISEQFF
TGTGCCAGCAGTTTCGGGACTGCCATTAGTGAGCAGTTCTTC
>TRBJ1-1|TRBV6-1|-|-
CASSPKTEAFF
TGTGCCAGCAGTCCAAAAACTGAAGCTTTCTTT
>TRBJ2-3|TRBV30|TRBD1|-
CAWSRQGAGVGTDTQYF
TGTGCCTGGAGCCGGCAGGGGGCAGGGGTCGGCACAGATACGCAGTATTTT
>TRBJ1-6|TRBV6-1|TRBD1|-
CASSRTGGRDSPLHF
TGTGCCAGCAGCCGGACAGGGGGACGGGATTCACCCCTCCACTTT
>TRBJ2-1|TRBV7-3|-|-
CASSLDSGSYNEQFF
TGTGCCAGCAGCTTAGACAGCGGCTCCTACAATGAGCAGTTCTTC
>TRBJ1-2|TRBV6-1|-|few
CASNLNGEGYTF
TGTGCCAGCAATCTCAACGGAGAGGGCTACACCTTC
>TRBJ1-1|TRBV15|-|-
CATSGARQRTEAFF
TGTGCCACCAGCGGGGCGAGACAGCGCACTGAAGCTTTCTTT
>TRBJ2-7|TRBV19|TRBD1|-
CASSYTGQGTYYEQYF
TGTGCCAGTAGTTATACGGGACAGGGGACTTACTACGAGCAGTACTTC
>TRBJ1-2|TRBV28|-|-
CASSLPRGGYTF
TGTGCCAGCAGTTTACCGAGGGGGGGCTACACCTTC
>TRBJ2-3|TRBV7-2|TRBD2|-
CATQRGVGDTQYF
TGTGCCACCCAACGGGGGGTGGGGGATACGCAGTATTTT
>TRBJ1-3|TRBV5-1|-|few
CASSVGFGNTIYF
TGCGCCAGCAGTGTAGGGTTTGGAAACACCATATATTTT
>TRBJ1-5|TRBV5-1|-|-
CASSLRGGNQPQHF
TGCGCCAGCAGCCTCAGAGGGGGGAATCAGCCCCAGCATTTT
>TRBJ2-5|TRBV5-1|TRBD2|-
CASSIVAGGGVETQYF
TGCGCCAGCAGCATAGTAGCGGGAGGAGGCGTAGAGACCCAGTACTTC
>TRBJ1-2|TRBV5-1|-|-
CASSLGSTGSNYGYTF
TGCGCCAGCAGCTTAGGGTCCACAGGGTCGAACTATGGCTACACCTTC